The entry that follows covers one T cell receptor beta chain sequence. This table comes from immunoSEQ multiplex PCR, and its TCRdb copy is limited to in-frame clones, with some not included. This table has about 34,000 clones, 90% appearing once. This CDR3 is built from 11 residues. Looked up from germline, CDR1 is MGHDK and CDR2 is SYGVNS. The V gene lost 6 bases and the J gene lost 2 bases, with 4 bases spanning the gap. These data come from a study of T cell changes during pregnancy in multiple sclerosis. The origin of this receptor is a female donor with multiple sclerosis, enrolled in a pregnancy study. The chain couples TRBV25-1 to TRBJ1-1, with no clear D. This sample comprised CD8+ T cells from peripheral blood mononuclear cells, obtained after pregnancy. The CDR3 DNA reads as TGTGCCAGCAGCCCAAACACTGAAGCTTTCTTT. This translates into CASSPNTEAFF.